The 26 T cell receptor beta chains reported below all come from one sample, sequenced in a study of shared clonotypes between healthy human individuals. The naive CD8 fraction comprised CD45RO-negative cells positively selected for CCR7 and excluded terminally differentiated effector memory CD45RA+ cells. Assay used: immunoSEQ multiplex PCR; TCRdb lists only in-frame clones, some missing. The sample yields about 2,100,000 clones, roughly 91% seen once. The sequenced material came from naive CD8+ T cells from PBMCs. These receptors originate from a man younger than 35 in good health. Some clones in this sample may be carry-over from other donors' samples.

The rearrangement joins TRBV27 to TRBJ2-1; the match to TRBD2 covers 7 bases. V lost 3 bases and J lost 5; bases outside the gene matches: 4. Germline CDR1 and CDR2: MNHEY and SMNVEV (reference sequence). CDR3 length: 14 amino acids. The DNA of the CDR3 is TGTGCCAGCAGTTTTGCGGGAGTGGACAATGAGCAGTTCTTC. It translates to CASSFAGVDNEQFF.

This clone has only a few counts. V is TRBV6-1 and J is TRBJ1-5; no definite D call. CDR1 is MNHNS, CDR2 SASEGT, per germline. CDR3 length: 15 residues. Trimming stripped 4 bases from V and 4 bases from J, with 14 bases between. CDR3: CASSGMTISNQPQHF. In DNA form, the CDR3 reads TGTGCCAGCAGTGGGATGACGATTAGTAATCAGCCCCAGCATTTT.

This chain uses TRBV20-1 with TRBJ2-7; D gene uncertain. Deletions cut 3 bases from V and 6 bases from J, with 9 bases between. Per the germline V gene, CDR1 is DFQATT and CDR2 is SNEGSKA (reference sequence). The CDR3 has 11 residues. Written as DNA, the CDR3 is TGCAGTGCTAGTGTGTCCGCCGAGCAGTACTTC. It yields the protein CSASVSAEQYF.

This rearrangement joins TRBV6-5 to TRBJ1-3; D remains unclear. The CDR3 contains 15 residues. V lost 6 bases and J lost 0, with 12 bases in between. Per germline, CDR1 MNHEY and CDR2 SVGAGI. Written as DNA, the CDR3 is TGTGCCAGCAGCCAAAATAGTTACTCTGGAAACACCATATATTTT. Its translation: CASSQNSYSGNTIYF.

V and J are TRBV7-9 and TRBJ2-7; D remains ambiguous. Germline-derived CDR1 and CDR2 are SEHNR and FQNEAQ (reference sequence). The CDR3 runs 15 residues. The V and J ends lost 1 base and 3 bases respectively, with 13 bases between them. The CDR3 DNA reads as TGTGCCAGCAGCTTAGTTCTCGGCCAGTTCTACGAGCAGTACTTC. This encodes CASSLVLGQFYEQYF.

The genes are TRBV15 and TRBJ1-2; 10 nucleotides line up with TRBD1. Germline V CDR1 and CDR2: LNHNV, YYDKDF (reference sequence). V lost 0 bases to trimming and J lost 1 base; unmatched junction nucleotides: 5. The CDR3 runs to 17 residues. CDR3 bases: TGTGCCACCAGCAGAGATAGGGACAGGGGCATTAACTATGGCTACACCTTC. This encodes CATSRDRDRGINYGYTF. The full variable domain, with the rest looked up from reference TRBV15 and TRBJ1-2, is DAMVIQNPRYQVTQFGKPVTLSCSQTLNHNVMYWYQQKSSQAPKLLFHYYDKDFNNEADTPDNFQSRRPNTSFCFLDIRSPGLGDTAMYLCATSRDRDRGINYGYTFGSGTRLTVV.

This sequence joins TRBV9 and TRBJ2-7; TRBD2 matches 8 bases. With V trimmed by 4 bases and J by 4 bases, 10 bases remained unmatched. Germline V lookup: CDR1 SGDLS, CDR2 YYNGEE. CDR3 length: 15 residues. The chain's CDR3 is CASSPGGAGVYEQYF. The CDR3 DNA sequence: TGTGCCAGCAGCCCTGGGGGAGCGGGAGTTTACGAGCAGTACTTC.

This rearrangement joins TRBV28 to TRBJ2-1; no reliable D call. CDR1 MDHEN and CDR2 SYDVKM come from the germline V gene. The V gene lost 8 bases and the J gene lost 1 base, with 9 bases spanning the gap. This CDR3 spans 13 amino acids. The CDR3 reads CASRERSYNEQFF. The CDR3 DNA reads TGTGCCAGCCGCGAACGGTCCTACAATGAGCAGTTCTTC.

The V and J genes are TRBV11-2 and TRBJ2-7, with D perhaps matching TRBD1 (5 bases). Germline-derived CDR1 and CDR2 are SGHAT and FQNNGV. Trimming took 0 bases from V and 2 from J, leaving 11 bases between them. This CDR3 has 15 residues. The CDR3 coding sequence is TGTGCCAGCAGCTTAGAATCACCAGGGACCTACGAGCAGTACTTC. Translation: CASSLESPGTYEQYF.

A single count supports this clone. The sample has other DNA sequences that encode this CDR3 too. V and J are TRBV27 and TRBJ2-2; D perhaps matches TRBD2 (6 bases). Trimming cost V 4 bases and J 6 bases, with 6 bases left between them. The germline V gene encodes CDR1 MNHEY and CDR2 SMNVEV (reference sequence). The CDR3 is 12 amino acids. CDR3 bases: TGTGCCAGCAGTTCGGGGGCCGGGGAGCTGTTTTTT. Protein: CASSSGAGELFF.

The CDR3, as DNA: TGTGCCAGCAGTCAGGACAGGGGACTCTCTGGGGCCAACGTCCTGACTTTC. This codes for CASSQDRGLSGANVLTF. This chain connects TRBV16 to TRBJ2-6, with 9 positions matching TRBD1. This CDR3 is 17 amino acids long. Trimming at V came to 6 bases and at J to 0 bases, leaving 6 bases not matched to a gene. Germline loops: CDR1 KGHSY, CDR2 FQNENV.

The genes are TRBV28 and TRBJ1-4; D ambiguous. The CDR3 has 17 residues. Trimming shortened V by 1 base and J by 5 bases, and 17 bases separated the two germline ends. Germline values: CDR1 MDHEN, CDR2 SYDVKM. DNA for the CDR3: TGTGCCAGCAGTTTATTCCCCCGCCCGAGTTCCAATGAAAAACTGTTTTTT. Its protein product is CASSLFPRPSSNEKLFF. Full variable domain (missing parts from reference TRBV28 and TRBJ1-4): DVKVTQSSRYLVKRTGEKVFLECVQDMDHENMFWYRQDPGLGLRLIYFSYDVKMKEKGDIPEGYSVSREKKERFSLILESASTNQTSMYLCASSLFPRPSSNEKLFFGSGTQLSVL.

This clone was picked up one time. J is TRBJ2-2 and V is TRBV7-3; TRBD1 is a possible D gene (6 bases). CDR3 length: 14 amino acids. V was shortened by 4 bases and J by 5 bases, with 11 bases between the two germline ends. Germline V CDR1 and CDR2: SGHTA, FQGTGA. In DNA form, the CDR3 reads TGTGCCAGCAGCTGGGACACCCGGACCGGGGAGCTGTTTTTT. It yields the protein CASSWDTRTGELFF.

Details on this clone: The junction differs from germline at one of its ends, possibly a read error. CDR3 in DNA: TGTGCCAGCAGTTACTATGGTCCGAACCAGGAGACCCAGTACTTC. This codes for CASSYYGPNQETQYF. The rearrangement uses TRBV6-5 and TRBJ2-5; D unresolved. Germline V gene data show CDR1 as MNHEY and CDR2 as SVGAGI. CDR3 size: 15 residues.

The V call is TRBV15, the J call TRBJ2-2; a weak D match, TRBD2 (6 bases). CDR3 length: 12 amino acids. Germline-derived CDR1 and CDR2 are LNHNV and YYDKDF (reference sequence). V lost 8 bases to trimming and J lost 3 bases, with 7 bases between them. CDR3 loop: CATGGDTGELFF. The CDR3 nucleotides read TGTGCCACCGGAGGGGACACCGGGGAGCTGTTTTTT.

The chain carries TRBV9 and TRBJ2-7; TRBD2 matches at 9 bases. Losses at the gene ends were 4 bases for V and 5 bases for J; bases not matched to a gene: 10. The CDR3 is 15 amino acids. Per germline, CDR1 SGDLS and CDR2 YYNGEE. CDR3 nucleotide sequence: TGTGCCAGCAGCCCCCGGGTATTAGCGGGAGACGAGCAGTACTTC. Protein product: CASSPRVLAGDEQYF.

This clone occurred a few times. CDR3 sequence reads: CASSLVWGRSYEQYF. CDR3 in DNA: TGTGCCAGCAGCTTGGTCTGGGGGCGATCCTACGAGCAGTACTTC. V is TRBV5-6 and J is TRBJ2-7; D might be TRBD1 (6 bases). V was shortened by 0 bases and J by 1 base, with 11 bases between the two germline ends. The CDR3 spans 15 residues. Germline V gives CDR1 SGHDT, CDR2 YYEEEE.

This chain links TRBV30 with TRBJ1-1; D unresolved. CDR3 length: 12 amino acids. Deletions cut 0 bases from V and 4 bases from J, with 6 bases between. Looked up from germline, CDR1 is GTSNPN and CDR2 is SVGIG (reference sequence). CDR3 region: CAWSVSSTEAFF. CDR3 DNA sequence: TGTGCCTGGAGTGTTAGTAGCACTGAAGCTTTCTTT.

The rearrangement links TRBV28 to TRBJ2-7; D ambiguous. V was trimmed by 2 bases and J by 6 bases, leaving 8 bases between them. The CDR3 consists of 12 residues. Germline CDR1 is MDHEN and CDR2 is SYDVKM. The CDR3 sequence: CASSLKGFEQYF. DNA for the CDR3: TGTGCCAGCAGTTTAAAAGGGTTCGAGCAGTACTTC. The full variable domain, completed using reference TRBV28 and TRBJ2-7, is DVKVTQSSRYLVKRTGEKVFLECVQDMDHENMFWYRQDPGLGLRLIYFSYDVKMKEKGDIPEGYSVSREKKERFSLILESASTNQTSMYLCASSLKGFEQYFGPGTRLTVT.

The chain employs TRBV2 and TRBJ2-7, with a possible D match to TRBD1 (5 bases). Germline CDR1 reads SNHLY; CDR2 reads FYNNEI. CDR3 size: 14 residues. V shed 5 bases and J shed 3 bases, with 14 bases lying between them. CDR3 coding DNA: TGTGCCAGCAGTCAACTTGGGGCTTACTACGAGCAGTACTTC. It specifies CASSQLGAYYEQYF.

J is TRBJ2-7 and V is TRBV7-9; TRBD2 agrees at 7 bases. This CDR3 is built from 12 residues. Trimming took 1 base from V and 12 from J; bases not matched to a gene: 6. Germline CDR1 and CDR2: SEHNR and FQNEAQ (reference sequence). DNA of the CDR3: TGTGCCAGCAGCTTAGGGGGGGGGACCCCGTACTTC. Amino acid sequence: CASSLGGGTPYF.

The chain recombines TRBV9 with TRBJ2-1, with D unclear. From germline, CDR1 is SGDLS and CDR2 YYNGEE. This CDR3 has 14 amino acids. V was pared by 3 bases and J by 6 bases, with 13 bases between. This CDR3 reads CASSAPPPANEQFF. The CDR3 DNA reads TGTGCCAGCAGCGCCCCCCCTCCGGCCAATGAGCAGTTCTTC. The full variable domain, its missing parts supplied by reference TRBV9 and TRBJ2-1, is DSGVTQTPKHLITATGQRVTLRCSPRSGDLSVYWYQQSLDQGLQFLIQYYNGEERAKGNILERFSAQQFPDLHSELNLSSLELGDSALYFCASSAPPPANEQFFGPGTRLTVL.

This chain uses TRBV28 with TRBJ2-1; TRBD2 aligns across 12 bases. J lost 8 bases, V lost 6 bases, and 23 bases had no gene match. CDR3 length: 20 residues. CDR1 is MDHEN, CDR2 SYDVKM, per germline. Written as DNA, the CDR3 is TGTGCCAGCAGCGACCCCGGAGGTTCTAGCGGGAGGGCCGGGGTGGATGAGCAGTTCTTC. Translated, it gives CASSDPGGSSGRAGVDEQFF.

This rearrangement joins TRBV19 to TRBJ2-7; possible D gene TRBD2, 6 bases. The CDR3 consists of 15 residues. V lost 2 bases to trimming and J lost 7 bases, with 18 bases between them. Germline lookup yields CDR1 LNHDA and CDR2 SQIVND (reference sequence). The CDR3 DNA reads as TGTGCCAGTAGTATAAACGCGGGACTGGGCGGGGAGCAGTACTTC. It encodes CASSINAGLGGEQYF.

The J gene is TRBJ2-7, the V gene TRBV5-1, with a weak D call TRBD1 (6 bases). The V end was cut by 3 bases, the J end by 2 bases, with 18 bases between. CDR1 is SGHRS and CDR2 is YFSETQ in the germline V gene. The CDR3 has 16 amino acids. The DNA of the CDR3 is TGCGCCAGCAGCTCACACCCCGGGACAACCACCTACGAGCAGTACTTC. Its translation is CASSSHPGTTTYEQYF.

The rearrangement uses TRBV7-9 and TRBJ2-7; D gene unclear. Germline V gene sequence: CDR1 SEHNR, CDR2 FQNEAQ (reference sequence). V was cut by 2 bases and J by 7 bases, with 9 bases left in between. The CDR3 totals 12 residues. The CDR3: CASSLWSTEQYF. The CDR3 region has the DNA TGTGCCAGCAGCTTATGGAGTACTGAGCAGTACTTC. The full variable domain, its missing parts supplied by reference TRBV7-9 and TRBJ2-7, is DTGVSQNPRHKITKRGQNVTFRCDPISEHNRLYWYRQTLGQGPEFLTYFQNEAQLEKSRLLSDRFSAERPKGSFSTLEIQRTEQGDSAMYLCASSLWSTEQYFGPGTRLTVT.